These 21 T cell receptor beta chains were sequenced from one sample in a study of glioma-infiltrating T cells. Using RNA template, CDR3s of TCR alpha and beta were amplified with iRepertoire arm-PCR. TCRdb processed the multiplex PCR reads anew with MiXCR; each CDR3 protein has one entry. Altogether under 200,000 distinct CDR3 sequences are present, more than 25% being singletons, with the ten largest covering 20% to 25%. Sequenced: glioma tissue, nonneoplastic brain tissue, or PBMCs (not recorded which). These receptors were taken from a human donor with low-grade glioma or glioblastoma, undergoing nonglioma brain surgery, or in good health (not recorded which).

The chain combines TRBV3-1 with TRBJ2-7, with D unresolved. CDR1 is LGHDT, CDR2 YNNKEL, per germline (reference sequence). The V end lost 0 bases, the J end lost 3 bases, and 15 bases lay between the germline ends. The length of the CDR3 is 16 residues. The CDR3 region is CASSQDGKGSRYEQYF. CDR3 DNA: TGTGCCAGCAGCCAAGATGGCAAGGGCTCCCGCTACGAGCAGTACTTC.

This clonotype came up many times. This chain uses TRBV27 with TRBJ2-1, with D tentatively TRBD1 or TRBD2 (6 bases each). The germline V and J ends were trimmed by 3 bases and 1 base, with 13 bases remaining between them. Germline V gene data show CDR1 as MNHEY and CDR2 as SMNVEV (reference sequence). This CDR3 spans 16 amino acids. The CDR3 DNA reads TGTGCCAGCAGTTTTTCGCGAGGGGGGTCCTACAATGAGCAGTTCTTC. Translating gives CASSFSRGGSYNEQFF.

Worth noting for this clonotype: This may arise from a read error, as a much more abundant clone is one base away. The rearrangement joins TRBV4-1 to TRBJ2-7; 8 bases are a match to TRBD2. The germline gives CDR1 MGHRA, CDR2 YSYEKL. With 3 bases clipped from V and 3 bases from J, the junction kept 4 bases outside the gene matches. This CDR3 contains 14 residues. CDR3 bases: TGCGCCAGCAGCCACCGGGGGGGTGACTACGAGCAGTACTTC. Its translation is CASSHRGGDYEQYF.

In regard to this clonotype: This clone may be a read error of a much larger clone one base away. V usage is TRBV28 and J usage is TRBJ2-7, with 9 bases aligning to TRBD2. Germline assignment: CDR1 MDHEN and CDR2 SYDVKM. J was trimmed by 6 bases and V by 1 base; bases with no gene match: 7. The CDR3 covers 15 residues. The CDR3 region has the DNA TGTGCCAGCAGTTTATCCCTAGCGGGATATACCGAGCAGTACTTC. It specifies CASSLSLAGYTEQYF. The full variable domain, its missing parts supplied by reference TRBV28 and TRBJ2-7, is DVKVTQSSRYLVKRTGEKVFLECVQDMDHENMFWYRQDPGLGLRLIYFSYDVKMKEKGDIPEGYSVSREKKERFSLILESASTNQTSMYLCASSLSLAGYTEQYFGPGTRLTVT.

Of note for this clonotype: One base away lies a much larger clone, so this may be a sequencing read error. This chain links TRBV19 with TRBJ1-1; D gene uncertain. Per germline, CDR1 LNHDA and CDR2 SQIVND (reference sequence). The CDR3 totals 13 residues. The CDR3 sequence: CASRRHENNEAFF. For the CDR3, the DNA is TGTGCCAGTAGGAGACACGAGAACAATGAAGCTTTCTTT. The complete variable domain, with remaining parts taken from reference TRBV19 and TRBJ1-1, reads DGGITQSPKYLFRKEGQNVTLSCEQNLNHDAMYWYRQDPGQGLRLIYYSQIVNDFQKGDIAEGYSVSREKKESFPLTVTSAQKNPTAFYLCASRRHENNEAFFGQGTRLTVV.

The sample holds a few counts of this clonotype. The V call is TRBV5-1, the J call TRBJ2-3, with 7 nucleotides matching TRBD2. The CDR3 extends over 15 amino acids. J lost 3 bases, V lost 4 bases, and 8 bases had no gene match. Germline assignment: CDR1 SGHRS and CDR2 YFSETQ. CDR3 sequence (DNA): TGCGCCAGCAGCCTGAGCGGGGTGGGAACAGATACGCAGTATTTT. It codes for CASSLSGVGTDTQYF. Full variable domain (outside the CDR3, taken from reference TRBV5-1 and TRBJ2-3): KAGVTQTPRYLIKTRGQQVTLSCSPISGHRSVSWYQQTPGQGLQFLFEYFSETQRNKGNFPGRFSGRQFSNSRSEMNVSTLELGDSALYLCASSLSGVGTDTQYFGPGTRLTVL.

The sample holds many counts of this clonotype. The chain couples TRBV24-1 to TRBJ2-2, with 12 bases lining up with TRBD1. Losses at the gene ends were 4 bases for V and 4 bases for J; bases not matched to a gene: 3. This CDR3 comprises 16 residues. CDR1 and CDR2 from the germline V gene are KGHDR and SFDVKD. The CDR3 loop reads CATSDAGQGATGELFF. CDR3 coding DNA: TGTGCCACCAGTGACGCGGGACAGGGGGCCACCGGGGAGCTGTTTTTT.

In this sample, this clonotype turned up many times. The CDR3 loop reads CSAGYQGAYGYTF. The DNA of the CDR3 is TGCAGTGCTGGCTACCAGGGGGCTTATGGCTACACCTTC. The V call is TRBV20-1, the J call TRBJ1-2, with TRBD1 identical over 8 bases. Germline V gives CDR1 DFQATT, CDR2 SNEGSKA (reference sequence). CDR3 size: 13 residues. V shed 5 bases, J shed 5 bases, and the junction held 7 bases outside the gene matches.

This clonotype was counted at least ten times. The chain couples TRBV20-1 to TRBJ2-7; possible D gene TRBD2, 6 bases. The CDR3 consists of 14 residues. Germline CDR1 reads DFQATT; CDR2 reads SNEGSKA (reference sequence). Trimming left V 0 bases short and J 4 bases short, with 13 bases between. The CDR3 DNA sequence: TGCAGTGCTAGAGATTTACTAGCTACGTACGAGCAGTACTTC. As protein: CSARDLLATYEQYF.

This clonotype was counted many times. The rearrangement joins TRBV20-1 to TRBJ2-7, with D uncertain. The length of the CDR3 is 15 residues. The V gene's germline CDR1 is DFQATT and CDR2 SNEGSKA (reference sequence). V lost 3 bases and J lost 4, with 19 bases in between. CDR3 nucleotides: TGCAGTGCTAGTCTAGGAAATCAGGTCCTATACGAGCAGTACTTC. It encodes CSASLGNQVLYEQYF.

With respect to this clonotype: A read error may explain this, as a much larger clone is one base away. The chain recombines TRBV2 with TRBJ2-7; D may correspond to TRBD1 or TRBD2 (5 bases each). Trimming took off 8 bases at V and 3 bases at J, with 11 bases between the two ends. This CDR3 spans 12 amino acids. Per germline, CDR1 SNHLY and CDR2 FYNNEI. The CDR3 spells CASGWDLYEQYF. Here the CDR3 DNA reads TGTGCCAGCGGTTGGGACCTCTACGAGCAGTACTTC.

This clonotype was picked up many times. The chain links TRBV18 to TRBJ1-5; D gene ambiguous. The CDR3 sequence is 13 residues long. Germline CDR1 reads KGHSH; CDR2 reads LQKENI. V lost 6 bases and J 11 bases, leaving 17 bases between the germline ends. Written as DNA, the CDR3 is TGTGCCAGCTCGCCAACGTCATCTGAGACCCAGCATTTT. Its translation: CASSPTSSETQHF.

V and J are TRBV5-4 and TRBJ1-1; D not resolved. V was cut by 4 bases and J by 4 bases, with 14 bases left in between. CDR1 SGHNT and CDR2 YYREEE come from the germline V gene (reference sequence). This CDR3 is 14 amino acids long. The CDR3 DNA follows: TGTGCCAGCAGCCGCGAGACGTTTTTCACTGAAGCTTTCTTT. Translating it yields CASSRETFFTEAFF.

This clonotype was observed at least ten times. The chain employs TRBV18 and TRBJ2-7, with D possibly being TRBD1 or TRBD2 (5 bases each). Trimming removed 10 bases from V and 2 bases from J, with 18 bases in between. There are 14 residues in the CDR3. Germline V lookup: CDR1 KGHSH, CDR2 LQKENI. CDR3 residues: CATAEEGTTYEQYF. CDR3 coding DNA: TGTGCCACCGCCGAGGAAGGGACGACCTACGAGCAGTACTTC.

This clonotype was counted many times. The chain couples TRBV6-2 or TRBV6-3 to TRBJ1-2, with no clear D. Germline CDR1 is MNHEY and CDR2 is SVGEGT. CDR3 size: 13 residues. V was cut by 4 bases and J by 8 bases, with 14 bases left in between. CDR3 sequence: CASSSYSGSGYTF. The DNA for the CDR3 is TGTGCCAGCAGTTCTTATTCAGGATCGGGCTACACCTTC.

This chain uses TRBV6-5 with TRBJ1-2; 10 bases match TRBD1. There are 12 residues in the CDR3. In germline, CDR1 is MNHEY, CDR2 SVGAGI. The CDR3 loop reads CGSEGQGFGYTF. The CDR3 DNA sequence: TGTGGCAGTGAGGGACAGGGGTTTGGCTACACCTTC.

The V call is TRBV19, the J call TRBJ2-7; TRBD1 matches at 7 bases. CDR3 length: 15 residues. Losses at the gene ends were 3 bases for V and 7 bases for J; bases not matched to a gene: 12. In germline, CDR1 is LNHDA, CDR2 SQIVND (reference sequence). The CDR3 loop reads CASSMWAGGLDEQYF. The CDR3 DNA is TGTGCCAGTAGTATGTGGGCAGGGGGTCTCGATGAGCAGTACTTC.

At least ten counts were recorded for this clonotype. The rearrangement joins TRBV15 to TRBJ2-7; 8 bases match TRBD2. CDR3 length equals 16 residues. Germline V CDR1 and CDR2: LNHNV, YYDKDF (reference sequence). V shed 4 bases, J shed 2 bases, and the junction held 10 bases outside the gene matches. CDR3 residues: CATSTRSGTRAYEQYF. As DNA, the CDR3 is TGTGCCACCAGCACCAGATCTGGGACTAGGGCCTACGAGCAGTACTTC.

This clonotype was observed at least ten times. The V gene is TRBV7-9, the J gene TRBJ1-2, with no clear D. Germline V gene sequence: CDR1 SEHNR, CDR2 FQNEAQ (reference sequence). With 5 bases removed from V and 2 bases from J, the gap between germline ends came to 6 bases. This CDR3 has 12 amino acids. CDR3 loop: CASSPLNYGYTF. CDR3 DNA sequence: TGTGCCAGCAGCCCCCTCAACTATGGCTACACCTTC. The variable domain in full, with the rest retrieved from reference TRBV7-9 and TRBJ1-2, is DTGVSQNPRHKITKRGQNVTFRCDPISEHNRLYWYRQTLGQGPEFLTYFQNEAQLEKSRLLSDRFSAERPKGSFSTLEIQRTEQGDSAMYLCASSPLNYGYTFGSGTRLTVV.

At least ten counts were recorded for this clonotype. The CDR3 nucleotides are TGTGCCAGCAGGGGTACAGGGGGCGCATCTGAAGCTTTCTTT. This encodes CASRGTGGASEAFF. The V call is TRBV12-3 or TRBV12-4, the J call TRBJ1-1; 9 nucleotides align to TRBD1. CDR3 size: 14 residues. The junction had 8 bases not matched to a gene; V was cut back by 6 bases and J by 6 bases.

This clonotype was picked up one time. A clone one base away is much larger, so this may be a read error. V and J are TRBV10-3 and TRBJ2-7; 8 nucleotides match TRBD1. Germline lookup yields CDR1 ENHRY and CDR2 SYGVKD. This CDR3 contains 14 residues. The CDR3 DNA follows: TGTGCCATGAGTGAGTCGTGGACAGGGACTGAGCAGTACTTC. Its translation: CAMSESWTGTEQYF.